This T cell receptor beta chain was identified in a study of human versus mouse CDR3 diversity and MHC coevolution. Overall study findings and caveats: On average, humans showed more CDR3 deletions and insertions than mice.

Trimming took 4 bases from V and 5 from J; bases not matched to a gene: 9. The CDR3 is 15 amino acids. The germline CDR1 and CDR2 sequences are KGHSH and LQKENI. A word on this clone: Its antigen is still unknown.

This table comes from immunoSEQ multiplex PCR, and its TCRdb copy is limited to in-frame clones, with some not included. The table shows fewer than 100,000 clones, with about 94% occurring only once. V usage is TRBV18 and J usage is TRBJ1-1; 8 nucleotides agree with TRBD1. Material for sequencing was naive CD4+ T cells from blood. Subset: CD45RO-negative CD62L-positive naive CD4 T cells. The TCR sequence derives from a person between 25 and 69 years old in good health. Here the CDR3 DNA reads TGTGCCAGCTCACTAAAGGGACAGGTGACGACTGAAGCTTTCTTT. Translation gives CASSLKGQVTTEAFF.